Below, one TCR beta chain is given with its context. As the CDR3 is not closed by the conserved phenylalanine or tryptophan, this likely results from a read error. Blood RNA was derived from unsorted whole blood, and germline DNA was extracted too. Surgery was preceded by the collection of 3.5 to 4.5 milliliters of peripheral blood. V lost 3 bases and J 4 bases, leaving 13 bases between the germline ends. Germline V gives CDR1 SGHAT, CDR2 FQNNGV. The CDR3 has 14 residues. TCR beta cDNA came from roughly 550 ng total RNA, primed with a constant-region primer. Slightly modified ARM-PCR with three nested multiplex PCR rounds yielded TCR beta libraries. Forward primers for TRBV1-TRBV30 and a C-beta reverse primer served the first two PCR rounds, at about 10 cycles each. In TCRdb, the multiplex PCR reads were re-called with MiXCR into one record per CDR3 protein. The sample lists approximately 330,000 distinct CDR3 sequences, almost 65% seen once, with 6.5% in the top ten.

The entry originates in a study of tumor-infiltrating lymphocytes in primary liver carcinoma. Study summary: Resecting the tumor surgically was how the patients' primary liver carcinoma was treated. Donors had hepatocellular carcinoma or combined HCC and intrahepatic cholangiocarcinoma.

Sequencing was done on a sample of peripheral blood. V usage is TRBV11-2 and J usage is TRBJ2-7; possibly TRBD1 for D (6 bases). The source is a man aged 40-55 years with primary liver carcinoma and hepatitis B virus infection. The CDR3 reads CASSFGTLIYEQYL. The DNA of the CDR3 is TGTGCCAGCAGCTTCGGGACACTAATTTACGAGCAGTACTTA.